This is a list of T cell receptor beta chains from one sample in a study of a mutant IDH1 vaccine in newly diagnosed glioma. Assay: immunoSEQ multiplex PCR; the TCRdb copy retains only in-frame clones and omits some. The sample has around 37,000 clones; 80% to 95% are singletons. The sample in question was PBMCs, obtained from a glioma patient treated with radiotherapy, temozolomide or both. The receptors were gathered from a man younger than 35 with glioma. The CDR3 runs from the conserved cysteine through the conserved F or W. Each record gives: clone size, D gene, V gene, J gene, CDR3 protein, CDR3 DNA. The D gene is left open where the match is weak. Clone sizes are given selectively: once, few, many, or a class where the clone is expanded.

size: .
D: .
V: TRBV11-2
J: TRBJ2-6
CDR3: CASRPNGAGANVLTF
DNA: TGTGCCAGCAGGCCGAATGGGGCTGGGGCCAACGTCCTGACTTTC

size: .
D: TRBD2
V: TRBV28
J: TRBJ2-1
CDR3: CASKRPAGGNEQFF
DNA: TGTGCCAGCAAGAGACCAGCGGGAGGAAATGAGCAGTTCTTC

size: .
D: .
V: TRBV5-8
J: TRBJ1-4
CDR3: CASSLLSDTQDGKLFF
DNA: TGTGCCAGCAGCTTGTTGTCGGACACCCAAGACGGAAAACTGTTTTTT

size: .
D: TRBD1
V: TRBV2
J: TRBJ1-4
CDR3: CASSRDRDNEKLFF
DNA: TGTGCCAGCAGCAGGGACAGGGATAATGAAAAACTGTTTTTT

size: .
D: .
V: TRBV9
J: TRBJ2-3
CDR3: CASSPTVSTDTQYF
DNA: TGTGCCAGCAGCCCGACAGTCAGCACAGATACGCAGTATTTT

size: .
D: .
V: TRBV7-9
J: TRBJ1-1
CDR3: CASSPPGGRNTEAFF
DNA: TGTGCCAGCAGCCCGCCGGGCGGTAGGAACACTGAAGCTTTCTTT

size: once
D: TRBD1
V: TRBV5-8
J: TRBJ1-4
CDR3: CASSPGQGDSTNEKLFF
DNA: TGTGCCAGCAGCCCCGGACAGGGAGATTCAACTAATGAAAAACTGTTTTTT

size: .
D: .
V: TRBV29-1
J: TRBJ2-3
CDR3: CSVGRGTDTQYF
DNA: TGCAGCGTTGGGCGGGGCACAGATACGCAGTATTTT

size: .
D: .
V: TRBV6-5
J: TRBJ2-1
CDR3: CASSPGRTYNEQFF
DNA: TGTGCCAGCAGTCCCGGACGGACCTACAATGAGCAGTTCTTC

size: once
D: TRBD1
V: TRBV18
J: TRBJ2-5
CDR3: CASSSGTGYLETQYF
DNA: TGTGCCAGCTCATCCGGGACAGGGTATTTGGAGACCCAGTACTTC

size: .
D: .
V: TRBV6-6
J: TRBJ2-3
CDR3: CASSLQGTDTQYF
DNA: TGTGCCAGCAGTTTACAGGGCACAGATACGCAGTATTTT

size: .
D: .
V: TRBV5-1
J: TRBJ1-1
CDR3: CASSLELNTEAFF
DNA: TGCGCCAGCAGCTTGGAACTGAACACTGAAGCTTTCTTT

size: .
D: .
V: TRBV6-6
J: TRBJ1-1
CDR3: CASRRKGNTEAFF
DNA: TGTGCCAGCAGGCGGAAGGGGAACACTGAAGCTTTCTTT

size: .
D: .
V: TRBV13
J: TRBJ2-7
CDR3: CASSSLAGEIEQYF
DNA: TGTGCCAGCAGCTCTCTGGCAGGGGAGATCGAGCAGTACTTC

size: .
D: TRBD1
V: TRBV5-4
J: TRBJ1-2
CDR3: CASSFPGGYGYTF
DNA: TGTGCCAGCAGCTTCCCAGGGGGCTATGGCTACACCTTC

size: once
D: .
V: TRBV14
J: TRBJ2-5
CDR3: CASSRRLWETQYF
DNA: TGTGCCAGCAGCCGCAGGCTCTGGGAGACCCAGTACTTC

size: .
D: TRBD1
V: TRBV7-2
J: TRBJ2-1
CDR3: CASSLGGQSRANEQFF
DNA: TGTGCCAGCAGCTTAGGGGGACAGTCGAGGGCCAATGAGCAGTTCTTC

size: .
D: .
V: TRBV27
J: TRBJ1-2
CDR3: CASSSSVRKANYGYTF
DNA: TGTGCCAGCAGTTCCTCCGTAAGGAAAGCTAACTATGGCTACACCTTC

size: .
D: .
V: TRBV9
J: TRBJ2-7
CDR3: CASSVGSPRLEREQYF
DNA: TGTGCCAGCAGCGTAGGTAGCCCGAGGCTGGAACGCGAGCAGTACTTC

size: .
D: .
V: TRBV2
J: TRBJ1-2
CDR3: CASSGPNNYGYTF
DNA: TGTGCCAGCAGTGGACCCAACAACTATGGCTACACCTTC

size: .
D: TRBD2
V: TRBV4-1
J: TRBJ2-7
CDR3: CASSQGLAGREQYF
DNA: TGCGCCAGCAGCCAAGGACTAGCAGGGCGCGAGCAGTACTTC

size: .
D: .
V: TRBV10-3
J: TRBJ2-7
CDR3: CAISGRGTVRNEQYF
DNA: TGTGCCATCAGTGGGAGGGGGACGGTGAGAAACGAGCAGTACTTC

size: .
D: .
V: TRBV9
J: TRBJ2-3
CDR3: CASSPRDWDTQYF
DNA: TGTGCCAGCAGCCCCCGGGATTGGGATACGCAGTATTTT

size: .
D: TRBD2
V: TRBV6-4
J: TRBJ2-4
CDR3: CASVLTGLDKNIQYF
DNA: TGTGCCAGCGTTCTTACGGGACTAGACAAAAACATTCAGTACTTC

size: .
D: .
V: TRBV19
J: TRBJ1-5
CDR3: CASRSRAGYSNQPQHF
DNA: TGTGCCAGTAGAAGCAGGGCGGGGTATAGCAATCAGCCCCAGCATTTT

size: .
D: TRBD2
V: TRBV5-4
J: TRBJ2-3
CDR3: CASSSGTSGRTDTQYF
DNA: TGTGCCAGCAGCTCGGGGACTAGCGGTCGCACAGATACGCAGTATTTT

size: .
D: .
V: TRBV5-4
J: TRBJ2-6
CDR3: CASSADRPRPTGGANVLTF
DNA: TGTGCCAGCAGCGCGGACAGACCCCGCCCCACGGGGGGGGCCAACGTCCTGACTTTC

size: .
D: .
V: TRBV30
J: TRBJ1-3
CDR3: CAWSSRGSSGNTIYF
DNA: TGTGCCTGGAGTTCCCGGGGTTCCTCTGGAAACACCATATATTTT

size: .
D: .
V: TRBV14
J: TRBJ1-6
CDR3: CASSPLEFNSPLHF
DNA: TGTGCCAGCAGCCCCCTCGAATTTAATTCACCCCTCCACTTT

size: .
D: TRBD1
V: TRBV19
J: TRBJ2-7
CDR3: CASSKGQAIYEQYF
DNA: TGTGCCAGTAGTAAGGGACAGGCGATCTACGAGCAGTACTTC

size: .
D: TRBD1
V: TRBV5-6
J: TRBJ1-2
CDR3: CASSWGTGDHYGYTF
DNA: TGTGCCAGCAGCTGGGGAACAGGGGACCACTATGGCTACACCTTC

size: .
D: .
V: TRBV29-1
J: TRBJ1-1
CDR3: CSVSAGMNTEAFF
DNA: TGCAGCGTTAGCGCCGGGATGAACACTGAAGCTTTCTTT

size: .
D: TRBD2
V: TRBV23-1
J: TRBJ2-3
CDR3: CASSSLAGDTDTQYF
DNA: TGCGCCAGCAGCTCACTAGCGGGAGACACAGATACGCAGTATTTT

size: .
D: .
V: TRBV30
J: TRBJ1-5
CDR3: CAWGGSNQPQHF
DNA: TGTGCCTGGGGAGGGAGCAATCAGCCCCAGCATTTT

size: few
D: .
V: TRBV2
J: TRBJ1-2
CDR3: CASSVSNYGYTF
DNA: TGTGCCAGCAGTGTATCTAACTATGGCTACACCTTC

size: .
D: .
V: TRBV30
J: TRBJ1-2
CDR3: CAWPAAAGGYGYTF
DNA: TGTGCCTGGCCGGCGGCTGCCGGAGGCTATGGCTACACCTTC

size: .
D: TRBD2
V: TRBV19
J: TRBJ2-1
CDR3: CASSTSGTSNEQFF
DNA: TGTGCCAGTAGTACTTCCGGGACTAGTAATGAGCAGTTCTTC

size: few
D: TRBD1
V: TRBV9
J: TRBJ2-7
CDR3: CASSVRGDRDSYEQYF
DNA: TGTGCCAGCAGCGTAAGAGGAGACAGGGACTCCTACGAGCAGTACTTC

size: .
D: TRBD2
V: TRBV5-4
J: TRBJ2-1
CDR3: CASSLRGGSHNEQFF
DNA: TGTGCCAGCAGCTTGCGGGGGGGGTCCCACAATGAGCAGTTCTTC

size: few
D: .
V: TRBV28
J: TRBJ1-1
CDR3: CASLLNTEAFF
DNA: TGTGCCAGCCTTCTTAACACTGAAGCTTTCTTT

size: .
D: TRBD1
V: TRBV9
J: TRBJ1-5
CDR3: CASALGQGNQPQHF
DNA: TGTGCCAGCGCCTTGGGACAGGGGAATCAGCCCCAGCATTTT

size: .
D: .
V: TRBV5-4
J: TRBJ1-1
CDR3: CASSKTTANTEAFF
DNA: TGTGCCAGCAGCAAAACCACAGCGAACACTGAAGCTTTCTTT

size: .
D: TRBD2
V: TRBV28
J: TRBJ2-2
CDR3: CASSLTTSGNTGELFF
DNA: TGTGCCAGCAGCCTCACCACTAGCGGAAACACCGGGGAGCTGTTTTTT

size: .
D: .
V: TRBV5-1
J: TRBJ2-5
CDR3: CASSLGVAGQETQYF
DNA: TGCGCCAGCAGCTTGGGGGTGGCAGGACAAGAGACCCAGTACTTC

size: .
D: .
V: TRBV4-2
J: TRBJ1-1
CDR3: CASSQVGNTEAFF
DNA: TGTGCCAGCAGCCAAGTAGGGAACACTGAAGCTTTCTTT